Here is one T cell receptor (beta chain) with its context. Its antigen is unidentified. One end of the junction varies from germline; a read error may be responsible. The CDR3 runs 13 residues. The germline V gene encodes CDR1 SSHAT and CDR2 FNYEAQ (reference sequence). Generated by immunoSEQ multiplex PCR, the TCRdb table keeps only in-frame clones and is missing some. There are 150,000 or so clones in the sample; about nine tenths occur only once, and less than 8.5% lies in the top ten. The data originate from a study of T cell responses to AZD1222 COVID-19 vaccine. General study results and limits: Targets within unmutated variant regions were reportedly found for nearly half of spike-specific TCRs. Clonal diversity was possibly underestimated, and the donors were mostly white British, with more females. Seropositivity was recorded at baseline in only a handful of AZD1222 recipients. CD4 TCRs covered the whole spike, strongest at regions 160-218 and 743-854.

This specimen consisted of peripheral blood, obtained on day 0 of AZD1222 vaccination. This chain uses TRBV7-7 with TRBJ1-1; no definite D call. This sequence was found in an adult in good health. CDR3 protein: CASSASTNTEAFF. The CDR3, as DNA: TGTGCTAGCAGCGCCTCAACGAACACTGAAGCTTTCTTT.